Below are 16 T cell receptor beta chains sequenced from a single sample in a study of OX40 agonist ivuxolimab in advanced cancers. Sequencing was performed with immunoSEQ multiplex PCR; in TCRdb, only in-frame clones are kept and a portion is missing. The sample gives approximately 76,000 clones, about 93% of which show up once; roughly 6.4% is in the top ten. The sequencing here drew on CD4+ or CD8+ T cells sorted from blood, taken in a trial of the OX40 agonist ivuxolimab. These receptors all come from an adult with an advanced solid tumor such as melanoma, head and neck, liver or kidney cancer.

The chain links TRBV19 to TRBJ1-1; the D gene is possibly TRBD1 (5 bases). The CDR3 runs to 15 residues. The V end lost 3 bases, the J end lost 4 bases, and 15 bases lay between the germline ends. Germline CDR1 LNHDA, CDR2 SQIVND (reference sequence). Here the CDR3 reads CASSIDVTESTEAFF. Here the CDR3 DNA reads TGTGCCAGTAGTATCGACGTGACAGAGAGCACTGAAGCTTTCTTT.

The chain combines TRBV28 with TRBJ2-1; 9 nucleotides align to TRBD2. This CDR3 has 14 residues. The ends lost 6 bases at V and 4 bases at J; junction bases unmatched: 4. CDR1 and CDR2 from the germline V gene are MDHEN and SYDVKM. CDR3 loop: CASSDSGSYNEQFF. In DNA form, the CDR3 reads TGTGCCAGCAGCGATAGCGGGAGTTACAATGAGCAGTTCTTC.

This rearrangement joins TRBV12-5 to TRBJ1-1; no clear D. The CDR3 length is 17 residues. The V end lost 0 bases, the J end lost 0 bases, and 14 bases lay between the germline ends. Germline V gene lookup returns CDR1 LGHNT and CDR2 FRNRAP. CDR3 loop: CASGLVGAGLMNTEAFF. For the CDR3, the DNA is TGTGCTAGTGGTTTGGTAGGCGCAGGACTAATGAACACTGAAGCTTTCTTT.

Points on this clone: Other DNA sequences from this sample encode an identical CDR3 as well. This chain links TRBV27 with TRBJ2-1; 7 bases match TRBD2. The germline gives CDR1 MNHEY, CDR2 SMNVEV (reference sequence). V shed 2 bases and J 0 bases; nucleotides not matched to a gene: 1. The CDR3 runs to 15 residues. The CDR3 spells CASSLRGSSYNEQFF. CDR3 DNA sequence: TGTGCCAGCAGTTTACGCGGGAGCTCCTACAATGAGCAGTTCTTC.

This chain links TRBV4-1 with TRBJ1-1; perhaps TRBD1 as D (5 bases). This CDR3 spans 15 amino acids. V was cut by 5 bases and J by 7 bases, with 20 bases left in between. CDR1 is MGHRA and CDR2 is YSYEKL in the germline V gene. The CDR3 spells CASSAGSGTVYEAFF. The CDR3 DNA is TGCGCCAGCAGCGCAGGGTCCGGGACGGTCTATGAAGCTTTCTTT.

This rearrangement joins TRBV6-1 to TRBJ1-5; the D is unclear. The CDR3 is made up of 11 amino acids. The germline V and J ends were trimmed by 8 bases and 4 bases, with 6 bases remaining between them. The V gene's germline CDR1 is MNHNS and CDR2 SASEGT. The CDR3: CASGPNQPQHF. CDR3 DNA: TGTGCCAGCGGGCCTAATCAGCCCCAGCATTTT.

This clone was recorded only once. The chain carries TRBV10-1 and TRBJ2-7; TRBD1 aligns across 7 bases. The junction had 3 bases not matched to a gene; V was cut back by 4 bases and J by 3 bases. CDR1 WNHNN and CDR2 SYGVQD come from the germline V gene (reference sequence). The CDR3 is 13 residues long. The chain's CDR3 is CASSGDRVYEQYF. CDR3 DNA: TGCGCCAGCAGTGGGGACAGAGTCTACGAGCAGTACTTC.

The chain employs TRBV11-2 and TRBJ2-7, with TRBD2 as a possible D gene (8 bases). CDR1 and CDR2 (germline): SGHAT, FQNNGV. The CDR3 is 15 amino acids. V was trimmed by 3 bases and J by 2 bases, leaving 14 bases between them. The CDR3 nucleotides read TGTGCCAGCAGCTTCGGGAGGGGGCGAACCTACGAGCAGTACTTC. Translated: CASSFGRGRTYEQYF. The whole variable domain, filled in from reference TRBV11-2 and TRBJ2-7, reads EAGVAQSPRYKIIEKRQSVAFWCNPISGHATLYWYQQILGQGPKLLIQFQNNGVVDDSQLPKDRFSAERLKGVDSTLKIQPAKLEDSAVYLCASSFGRGRTYEQYFGPGTRLTVT.

CDR3 sequence reads: CASSPGQGRDTQYF. The CDR3 DNA is TGTGCCAGCAGCCCCGGACAGGGAAGGGATACGCAGTATTTT. The V gene is TRBV11-2, the J gene TRBJ2-3, with 8 bases fitting TRBD1. Germline assignment: CDR1 SGHAT and CDR2 FQNNGV. This CDR3 contains 14 residues. The V and J ends lost 5 bases and 6 bases, in that order; junction bases with no gene match: 7.

This clone has only one observation. V gene TRBV27 combines with J gene TRBJ2-4; D gene unclear. Germline assignment: CDR1 MNHEY and CDR2 SMNVEV (reference sequence). CDR3 length: 16 amino acids. V lost 3 bases and J 0 bases, leaving 12 bases between the germline ends. CDR3 bases: TGTGCCAGCAGTTTCATCAGTGGGATAGCCAAAAACATTCAGTACTTC. It translates to CASSFISGIAKNIQYF.

This sequence joins TRBV4-1 and TRBJ1-1, with a tentative D call TRBD1 (5 bases). CDR1 MGHRA and CDR2 YSYEKL come from the germline V gene. Trimming left V 2 bases short and J 0 bases short, with 13 bases between. CDR3 length: 16 residues. CDR3 in DNA: TGCGCCAGCAGCCAACCCAAAACAGGTATGAACACTGAAGCTTTCTTT. Protein product: CASSQPKTGMNTEAFF.

CDR3 amino acids: CASGGDEQFF. DNA for the CDR3: TGTGCCTCGGGGGGGGATGAGCAGTTCTTC. The genes are TRBV30 and TRBJ2-1, with 8 nucleotides matching TRBD2. Germline CDR1 is GTSNPN and CDR2 is SVGIG (reference sequence). Trimming at V came to 7 bases and at J to 8 bases, leaving 1 base not matched to a gene. The CDR3 is 10 amino acids.

In its sample, this clone was seen a few times. The CDR3 DNA follows: TGTGCCAGCAGTTTACTCGGCGGGAGGGTATACGAGCAGTACTTC. Its protein is CASSLLGGRVYEQYF. The chain uses TRBV27 and TRBJ2-7; 9 bases line up with TRBD2. From germline, CDR1 is MNHEY and CDR2 SMNVEV (reference sequence). The CDR3 covers 15 residues. Germline trimming cut 2 bases from V and 4 bases from J; bases unmatched to any gene: 6.

This sequence joins TRBV25-1 and TRBJ2-2; D is perhaps TRBD1 (6 bases). Germline CDR1 MGHDK, CDR2 SYGVNS. There are 18 residues in the CDR3. Trimming took off 2 bases at V and 1 base at J, with 17 bases between the two ends. The CDR3 DNA sequence: TGTGCCAGCAGTGAAACAGGGCTGGTGGCAGGGAACACCGGGGAGCTGTTTTTT. It codes for CASSETGLVAGNTGELFF.

The chain uses TRBV25-1 and TRBJ1-5; 7 nucleotides line up with TRBD1. The J segment lost 2 bases and the V segment lost 1 base, leaving 11 bases of the junction unmatched. The germline V gene has CDR1 MGHDK and CDR2 SYGVNS. The CDR3 sequence is 18 residues long. This CDR3 is CASSEFVGGGGGNQPQHF. CDR3 DNA: TGTGCCAGCAGTGAATTCGTAGGAGGGGGCGGGGGCAATCAGCCCCAGCATTTT.

The V gene is TRBV27, the J gene TRBJ1-1, with unresolved D. Looked up from germline, CDR1 is MNHEY and CDR2 is SMNVEV (reference sequence). The CDR3 runs to 14 residues. V was clipped by 6 bases and J by 0 bases, with 11 bases between them. The CDR3 DNA follows: TGTGCCAGCAGAGCAGGACGGATGAACACTGAAGCTTTCTTT. Translating it yields CASRAGRMNTEAFF.